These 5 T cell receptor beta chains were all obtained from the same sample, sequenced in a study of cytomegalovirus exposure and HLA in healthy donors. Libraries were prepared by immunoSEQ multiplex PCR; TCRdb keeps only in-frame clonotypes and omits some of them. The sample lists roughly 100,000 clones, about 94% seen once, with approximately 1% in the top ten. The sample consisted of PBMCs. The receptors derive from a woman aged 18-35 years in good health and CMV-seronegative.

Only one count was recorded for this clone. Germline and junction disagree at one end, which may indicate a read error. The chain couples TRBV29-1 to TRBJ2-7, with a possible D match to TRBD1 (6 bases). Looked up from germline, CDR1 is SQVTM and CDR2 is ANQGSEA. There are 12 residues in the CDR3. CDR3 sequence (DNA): TGCAGCGTTGAACAGGGGTCCTCCGAGCAGTACTTC. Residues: CSVEQGSSEQYF.

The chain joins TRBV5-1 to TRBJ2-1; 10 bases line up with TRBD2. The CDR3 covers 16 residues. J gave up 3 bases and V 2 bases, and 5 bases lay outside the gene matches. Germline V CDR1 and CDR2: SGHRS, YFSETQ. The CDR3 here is CASSLAGLANYNEQFF. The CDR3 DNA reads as TGCGCCAGCAGCTTAGCGGGACTAGCGAACTACAATGAGCAGTTCTTC.

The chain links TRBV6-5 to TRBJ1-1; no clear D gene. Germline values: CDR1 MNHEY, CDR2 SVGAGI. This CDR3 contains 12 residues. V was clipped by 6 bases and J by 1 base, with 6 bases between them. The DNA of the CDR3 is TGTGCCAGCAGCCGACAGAACACTGAAGCTTTCTTT. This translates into CASSRQNTEAFF.

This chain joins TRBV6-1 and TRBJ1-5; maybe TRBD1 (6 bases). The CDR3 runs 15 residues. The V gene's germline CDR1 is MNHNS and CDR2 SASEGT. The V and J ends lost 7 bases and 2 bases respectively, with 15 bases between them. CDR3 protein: CASNTGTDGNQPQHF. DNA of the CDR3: TGTGCCAGCAACACAGGGACGGACGGCAATCAGCCCCAGCATTTT.

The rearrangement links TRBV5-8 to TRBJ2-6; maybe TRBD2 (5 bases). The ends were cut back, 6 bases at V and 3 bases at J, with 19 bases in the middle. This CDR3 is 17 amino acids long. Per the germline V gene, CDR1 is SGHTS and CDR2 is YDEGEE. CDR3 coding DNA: TGTGCCAGCACCCAGACCGGACTCATGGGTGGGGCCAACGTCCTGACTTTC. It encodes CASTQTGLMGGANVLTF.